The clone carrying this T cell receptor beta chain is labeled as large. This CDR3 comprises 17 residues. Between the trimmed V and J ends, which lost 6 bases and 4 bases, there was a span of 24 bases. TRBV12-4/TRBJ1-2 clonotypes were amplified with adaptor-ligated barcode primers. Each CDR3 protein is one row after TCRdb ran MiXCR on the multiplex PCR reads. Of almost 2,000 distinct CDR3 sequences in the sample, 1% to 1.5% were seen once. Sequenced material: naive CD4+ T cells sorted from blood. The subset was: naive CD4+ T cells, CD4+CD45RA+CD25-. This receptor was identified in a female donor with breast cancer. This chain uses TRBV12-3 or TRBV12-4 with TRBJ1-2, with a tentative D call TRBD1 (6 bases). DNA of the CDR3: TGTGCCAGCAGCCTCTCCGGCAGGGGTCGCAACAGCTATGGCTACACCTTC. Amino acid sequence: CASSLSGRGRNSYGYTF.